This T cell receptor beta chain was identified in a study of shared clonotypes between healthy human individuals. Trimming cost V 2 bases and J 7 bases, with 14 bases left between them. Germline CDR1 reads SEHNR; CDR2 reads FQNEAQ (reference sequence). The length of the CDR3 is 15 residues. CD8 cells classed as naive were CD45RO-negative and positively selected for CCR7, excluding terminally differentiated effector memory CD45RA+ cells. Method: immunoSEQ multiplex PCR; TCRdb's copy keeps in-frame clones and lacks some. Here the sample spans about 750,000 clones, about 91% being singletons. This clone was recorded only once.

The TCR originated in a young man in good health. The genes are TRBV7-9 and TRBJ1-4; D is perhaps TRBD1 (5 bases). What was sequenced was naive CD8+ T cells sorted from blood. CDR3 protein: CASSLSATGGEKLFF. CDR3 nucleotides: TGTGCCAGCAGCTTAAGTGCGACCGGGGGTGAAAAACTGTTTTTT.